This TCR beta chain was profiled in a study of post-analysis software for immune sequencing data (dated by TCRdb to 2014 to 2015). Background on the whole study: Relapsing-remitting, secondary progressive and progressive-relapsing multiple sclerosis were recorded as disease courses, and subtype annotation was lacking for some patients. Patient repertoires were compared against roughly 11 previously published healthy control repertoires from donors aged about 6 to 27 years. A subset of samples was prepared in parallel using single-end sample barcoding, then pooled and co-amplified after Illumina adapter ligation. On the study overall, not on this receptor specifically: Significantly higher frequencies in patients than in controls were found for about five TRBV segments, including TRBV5-6, TRBV5-1 and TRBV20-1. Strong co-clustering of samples prepared in the same batch was shown by direct clustering with F measure, prompting a batch-effect correction. The multiple sclerosis patient group was slightly younger than the control group. Compared with controls, multiple sclerosis patients had significantly lower normalized Chao1 diversity, a finding suggesting substantial peripheral T-cell clonal expansion.

The library was produced with PCR. Sequencer: Illumina HiSeq 2500. To reduce PCR and sequencing biases, unique molecular identifiers were incorporated into the TCR beta cDNA libraries. Some 500,000 cDNA molecules were obtained per 1 to 10 million input T cells, so each molecule approximated one T cell. The patient libraries were prepared and sequenced with the same protocol used for the earlier healthy control dataset. Within a given batch, samples were prepared together, multiplexed and sequenced on the same HiSeq lane. As for the authors' bioinformatics: Raw barcoded reads were processed with MIGEC, and single-read molecular identifier groups were discarded before consensus assembly and CDR3 extraction. Clonotype tables were post-analysed with VDJtools, normalizing diversity by down-sampling all datasets to the smallest sample size. Repertoire overlap clustering matched CDR3 amino acid but not nucleotide sequences to correct batch-related cross-sample contamination. The public reads were quality trimmed at Q25 with fastp and then assembled into clones with MiXCR by TCRdb, keeping productive beta chains. All rows with the same CDR3 protein become a single entry with the most common DNA and genes. Clone size and V and J calls follow TCRdb, not the original study. This sample is represented by roughly 800,000 distinct CDR3 sequences; approximately 50% of them were singletons. Of the sample, 4.6% falls within the top ten clones.

The germline V gene encodes CDR1 MNHEY and CDR2 SMNVEV (reference sequence). The CDR3 spans 13 residues, from the cysteine through the phenylalanine. Solely the CDR3 DNA is kept, with 39 bases framed from the first base. TCR beta repertoires were profiled from peripheral blood of 10 to 15 young patients with multiple sclerosis to demonstrate the VDJtools post-analysis software. The multiple sclerosis patients were children and adolescents between roughly 6 and 16 years of age. A word on this clonotype: The clone's antigen remains unknown. Per-nucleotide qualities are absent, and no much larger clonotype sits a single base away.

The chain was built from TRBV27 and TRBJ2-7; the D gene is perhaps TRBD2, from 6 matching bases. Gene TRBJ2-4 matches the end of the DNA better, so the J call may be wrong. This clonotype originated in a girl aged 10 to 17 with multiple sclerosis. Input material: blood. The CDR3 corresponds to CASRPGGRNIQYF. The sequence in DNA is TGTGCCAGCCGGCCCGGGGGACGAAACATTCAGTACTTC.